The T cell receptor beta chain described here comes from a study of blood T cell repertoires in COVID-19. Germline assignment: CDR1 MNHEY and CDR2 SVGEGT. There are 12 residues in the CDR3. V shed 2 bases and J shed 7 bases, with 9 bases lying between them. TCRdb keeps only in-frame clones here, not all; method: immunoSEQ multiplex PCR. The sample has under 200,000 clones; 83% are singletons. Source material: peripheral blood. This chain joins TRBV6-2 or TRBV6-3 and TRBJ2-7; D ambiguous. The sequence came from a human donor in a cohort sampled during active COVID-19. Written as DNA, the CDR3 is TGTGCCAGCAGTTACCCCCCCTCGGAGCAGTACTTC. Protein sequence: CASSYPPSEQYF.